This T cell receptor (beta chain) is drawn from a study of beta chain features in type 1 diabetes. Study results and limitations: There was a moderate but significant shortening of TCRB CDR3s in all four CD4+ subsets of Type 1 diabetes patients. The similarity of naive, central memory and Treg TCRB repertoires appeared greater among patients than among healthy donors.

Sequenced material consisted of expressed TCRB transcripts (all of the isolated RNA was reverse transcribed). TCRdb keeps only in-frame clones here, not all; method: immunoSEQ multiplex PCR. The sample lists more than 300,000 clones; 9.6% were seen once. The CDR3 runs 13 residues. Trimming cost V 6 bases and J 3 bases; bases outside gene matches: 4. Germline values: CDR1 SGHTA, CDR2 FQGNSA. To note about this clone: Its antigen is still unknown.

This receptor was obtained from a young man with type 1 diabetes. V gene TRBV7-2 combines with J gene TRBJ2-7; 8 nucleotides align to TRBD1. The specimen sequenced was central memory CD4+ T cells from blood. The CDR3 DNA sequence: TGTGCCAGCAGGTTTACAGGGGGCTACGAGCAGTACTTC. Its translation: CASRFTGGYEQYF.